This is a list of T cell receptor beta chains from one sample in a study of T cells in localized non-small cell lung cancer. Data came from immunoSEQ multiplex PCR; TCRdb stores just in-frame clones and leaves some out. In the table there are fewer than 3,000 clones, around 33% of which are singletons. The sample in question was lung tumor tissue, obtained before any cancer treatment. The receptors come from a female donor of 60 years or more with stage II squamous cell lung carcinoma. CDR3s include the opening cysteine and the closing phenylalanine or tryptophan. Fields, in order: clone size, J gene, D gene, V gene, CDR3 DNA, CDR3 protein. A D gene is named only where the DNA matches it firmly. Only part of the rows carry a size: once, few, many, or a class if the clone is expanded.

size: -; J: TRBJ1-1; D: -; V: TRBV27; DNA: TGTGCCAGCAGTCGGACTCCCTATACCCCTATGAACACTGAAGCTTTCTTT; CDR3: CASSRTPYTPMNTEAFF
size: -; J: TRBJ2-1; D: TRBD2; V: TRBV5-1; DNA: TGCGCCAGCAAGGCCGGGACTAGCGGGGGAAGGAATGAGCAGTTCTTC; CDR3: CASKAGTSGGRNEQFF
size: medium-sized; J: TRBJ1-1; D: TRBD1; V: TRBV11-3; DNA: TGTGCCAGCAGCGGGGGACAGGGGGCTAGGAACACTGAAGCTTTCTTT; CDR3: CASSGGQGARNTEAFF
size: few; J: TRBJ1-1; D: -; V: TRBV19; DNA: TGTGCCAGTAGTCAAGGAAATATGAACACTGAAGCTTTCTTT; CDR3: CASSQGNMNTEAFF
size: -; J: TRBJ1-3; D: -; V: TRBV9; DNA: TGTGCCAGCAGCGTCGCCTGTTCTGGAAACACCATATATTTT; CDR3: CASSVACSGNTIYF
size: -; J: TRBJ1-1; D: -; V: TRBV6-8; DNA: TGTGCCAGCAGCTCCCGATTTGGAGGAGAAGCTTTCTTT; CDR3: CASSSRFGGEAFF
size: medium-sized; J: TRBJ1-1; D: -; V: TRBV11-3; DNA: TGTGCCAGCAGCCTGCGGCAGGGTGGGCACACTGAAGCTTTCTTT; CDR3: CASSLRQGGHTEAFF
size: medium-sized; J: TRBJ2-1; D: -; V: TRBV12-5; DNA: TGTGCCAGCCGGGAGTACAATGAGCAGTTCTTC; CDR3: CASREYNEQFF
size: -; J: TRBJ2-1; D: -; V: TRBV30; DNA: TGTGCCTGGATAGGGTTCAATGAGCAGTTCTTC; CDR3: CAWIGFNEQFF
size: medium-sized; J: TRBJ1-6; D: TRBD1; V: TRBV6-8; DNA: TGTGCCAGCTCTGACAGGGCTAATTCACCCCTCCACTTT; CDR3: CASSDRANSPLHF
size: -; J: TRBJ1-2; D: -; V: TRBV19; DNA: TGTGCCAGTAGCCTGGGGGACTATGGCTACACCTTC; CDR3: CASSLGDYGYTF
size: -; J: TRBJ1-2; D: TRBD1; V: TRBV10-3; DNA: TGTGCCAGCTCCGGGACAGGGAACTATGGCTACACCTTC; CDR3: CASSGTGNYGYTF
size: -; J: TRBJ1-5; D: -; V: TRBV19; DNA: TGTGCCAGTAGATCAGAGGGGAATAGCAATCAGCCCCAGCATTTT; CDR3: CASRSEGNSNQPQHF
size: -; J: TRBJ2-7; D: -; V: TRBV29-1; DNA: TGCAGCGTTGTCACAGGGTGGATAGGCGCCTACGAGCAGTACTTC; CDR3: CSVVTGWIGAYEQYF
size: few; J: TRBJ2-7; D: -; V: TRBV11-3; DNA: TGTGCCAGCAGCTTGACGGGCAGGGGGGACTACGAGCAGTACTTC; CDR3: CASSLTGRGDYEQYF
size: large; J: TRBJ1-5; D: -; V: TRBV10-2; DNA: TGCGCCATTAAGTCAGGGGAAAATCAGCCCCAGCATTTT; CDR3: CAIKSGENQPQHF
size: -; J: TRBJ2-3; D: TRBD2; V: TRBV15; DNA: TGTGCCACCGGGAGGGACTTCAGCACAGATACGCAGTATTTT; CDR3: CATGRDFSTDTQYF
size: -; J: TRBJ2-1; D: -; V: TRBV5-1; DNA: TGCGCCAGCAGCTTGGCCTCAGGGGTTAGCAATGAGCAGTTCTTC; CDR3: CASSLASGVSNEQFF
size: -; J: TRBJ1-5; D: -; V: TRBV19; DNA: TGTGCCAGTAGTATAATGGGGGACAATCAGCCCCAGCATTTT; CDR3: CASSIMGDNQPQHF
size: medium-sized; J: TRBJ1-1; D: -; V: TRBV7-2; DNA: TGTGCCAGCAGCCACAGCAGCATCACTGAAGCTTTCTTT; CDR3: CASSHSSITEAFF
size: few; J: TRBJ1-6; D: -; V: TRBV28; DNA: TGTGCCAGCAGTGACGAAGGCAATTCACCCCTCCACTTT; CDR3: CASSDEGNSPLHF
size: medium-sized; J: TRBJ1-2; D: -; V: TRBV6-8; DNA: TGTGCCAGCAGTGAGGGACGGACGGCTAACTATGGCTACACCTTC; CDR3: CASSEGRTANYGYTF
size: -; J: TRBJ1-3; D: -; V: TRBV7-6; DNA: TGTGCCAGCAGCCTAGGACCGCATTTGGCTAACACCATATATTTT; CDR3: CASSLGPHLANTIYF
size: few; J: TRBJ1-4; D: -; V: TRBV9; DNA: TGTGCCAGCATAGGTGGTGCTAATGAAAAACTGTTTTTT; CDR3: CASIGGANEKLFF
size: -; J: TRBJ1-5; D: -; V: TRBV11-3; DNA: TGTGCCAGCAGCTTAGGTCCGGGTGACAATCAGCCCCAGCATTTT; CDR3: CASSLGPGDNQPQHF
size: medium-sized; J: TRBJ2-7; D: -; V: TRBV11-3; DNA: TGTGCCAGCAGCTTAGTTCGACAGAACCTCCGAACCTACGAGCAGTACTTC; CDR3: CASSLVRQNLRTYEQYF
size: once; J: TRBJ1-1; D: -; V: TRBV12-5; DNA: TGTGCTAGTGGTCCCCCAGGGACTCTTGAAGCTTTCTTT; CDR3: CASGPPGTLEAFF
size: -; J: TRBJ2-7; D: -; V: TRBV30; DNA: TGTGCCTGGAAGCCACAGGGCGACTCCTACGAGCAGTACTTC; CDR3: CAWKPQGDSYEQYF
size: -; J: TRBJ1-3; D: TRBD1; V: TRBV6-8; DNA: TGTGCCAGCAGTTCTCCGACAGGGGGCGGCGGAAACACCATATATTTT; CDR3: CASSSPTGGGGNTIYF
size: medium-sized; J: TRBJ2-2; D: TRBD1; V: TRBV7-1; DNA: TGTGCCAGCAGCTTAACGGGACAGGGGATCGGGGAGCTGTTTTTT; CDR3: CASSLTGQGIGELFF
size: medium-sized; J: TRBJ2-5; D: -; V: TRBV11-3; DNA: TGTGCCAGCAGCTTGACTGGGGAGAGATTGGAGACCCAGTACTTC; CDR3: CASSLTGERLETQYF
size: -; J: TRBJ1-1; D: -; V: TRBV6-8; DNA: TGTGCGTATAGGGGGACGTTACACACTGAAGCTTTCTTT; CDR3: CAYRGTLHTEAFF
size: -; J: TRBJ1-2; D: -; V: TRBV1; DNA: TGCGCCAGCAGCCAAGGGATAGGGGACTATGGCTACACCTTC; CDR3: CASSQGIGDYGYTF